The entry below describes one TCR beta chain. Its antigen is unknown. This record belongs to a study of shared clonotypes between healthy human individuals. Study findings and constraints: Clonotype sharing among the donors was expected to vary with sequencing depth.

Only in-frame clones appear in the TCRdb table, and some are missing; sequencing was by immunoSEQ multiplex PCR. The table lists about 480,000 clones, 79% of them singletons, with around 13% in the top ten. Material for sequencing was PBMCs. This TCR came from a woman in her forties in good health. Some clones in this sample may be carry-over from other donors' samples.

Here the CDR3 reads CASSNRDSPNTEAFF. The CDR3 DNA reads TGTGCCAGCAGCAACCGGGACAGCCCGAACACTGAAGCTTTCTTT. This rearrangement joins TRBV11-3 to TRBJ1-1, with TRBD1 matching over 7 bases. Germline V gives CDR1 SGHNT, CDR2 YENEEA. The CDR3 totals 15 residues. V shed 5 bases, J shed 1 base, and the junction held 7 bases outside the gene matches.